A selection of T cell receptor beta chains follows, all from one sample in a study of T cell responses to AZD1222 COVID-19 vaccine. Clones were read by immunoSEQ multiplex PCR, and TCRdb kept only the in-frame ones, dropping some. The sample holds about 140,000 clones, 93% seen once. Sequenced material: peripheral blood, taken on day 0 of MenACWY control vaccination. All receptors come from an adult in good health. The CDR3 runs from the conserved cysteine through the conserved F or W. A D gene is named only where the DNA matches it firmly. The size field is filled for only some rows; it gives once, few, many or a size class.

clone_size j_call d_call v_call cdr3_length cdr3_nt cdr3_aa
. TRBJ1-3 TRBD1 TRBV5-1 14 TGCGCCAGCAGAGGGACAGGAGGTGGAAACACCATATATTTT CASRGTGGGNTIYF
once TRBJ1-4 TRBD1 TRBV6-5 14 TGTGCCAGCAGTAACAGGGGGCGGAGTGAAAAACTGTTTTTT CASSNRGRSEKLFF
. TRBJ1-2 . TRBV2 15 TGTGCCAGCAGTGAAGACAGATTGACTAACTATGGCTACACCTTC CASSEDRLTNYGYTF
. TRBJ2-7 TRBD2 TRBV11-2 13 TGTGCCAGCAGCCTAGCGGGAGATCCCGAGCAGTACTTC CASSLAGDPEQYF
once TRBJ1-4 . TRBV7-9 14 TGTGCCAGCAGCTTAAGGTCCGGGACTGAAAAACTGTTTTTT CASSLRSGTEKLFF
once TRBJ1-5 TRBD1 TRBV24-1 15 TGTGCCACCAGTGGGGGACAGGCGGGCAATCAGCCCCAGCATTTT CATSGGQAGNQPQHF
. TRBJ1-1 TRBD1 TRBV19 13 TGTGCCAGTAGTGGGGGACAGGGGGCTCAAGCTTTCTTT CASSGGQGAQAFF
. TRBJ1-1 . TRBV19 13 TGTGCCAGTAGCCTGGGGAAGAACACTGAAGCTTTCTTT CASSLGKNTEAFF
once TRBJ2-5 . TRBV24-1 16 TGTGCCACCAGTGACCCTTTTCGCGGGGCCCAAGAGACCCAGTACTTC CATSDPFRGAQETQYF
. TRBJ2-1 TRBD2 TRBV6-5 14 TGTGCCAGCAGCCTAGCCGGGACTAGCGACGAGCAGTTCTTC CASSLAGTSDEQFF
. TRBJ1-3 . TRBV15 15 TGTGCCACCAGCAGAGGTTTCAACTCTGGAAACACCATATATTTT CATSRGFNSGNTIYF
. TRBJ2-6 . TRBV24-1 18 TGTGCCACCAGTGAGGGTCCGAGGGGACACTCTGGGGCCAACGTCCTGACTTTC CATSEGPRGHSGANVLTF
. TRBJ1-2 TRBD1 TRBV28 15 TGTGCCAGCAGCCAGTCCGGGACAGGTGCCTATGGCTACACCTTC CASSQSGTGAYGYTF
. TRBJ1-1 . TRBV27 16 TGTGCCAGCAGTCTTCAGGGTAATGGCATGAACACTGAAGCTTTCTTT CASSLQGNGMNTEAFF
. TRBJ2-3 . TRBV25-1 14 TGTGCCAGCAGTGAATTGGGGGGCACAGATACGCAGTATTTT CASSELGGTDTQYF
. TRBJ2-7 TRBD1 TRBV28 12 TGTGCCAGCTGGGACAGGGGGCGCGAGCAGTACTTC CASWDRGREQYF
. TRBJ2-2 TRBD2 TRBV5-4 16 TGTGCCAGCAGCAGGGGACTAGCGGGAGGGCCCGGGGAGCTGTTTTTT CASSRGLAGGPGELFF
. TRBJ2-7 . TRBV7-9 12 TGTGCCAGCAGCCCACAGGGTCACGAGCAGTACTTC CASSPQGHEQYF
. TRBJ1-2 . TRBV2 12 TGTGCCAGCAGTGAATTTTTTGAGGACTACACCTTC CASSEFFEDYTF
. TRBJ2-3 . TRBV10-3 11 TGTGCCACCGGGGGCACAGATACGCAGTATTTT CATGGTDTQYF
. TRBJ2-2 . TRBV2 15 TGTGCCAGCAGTGGATTCACTTTGAACACCGGGGAGCTGTTTTTT CASSGFTLNTGELFF
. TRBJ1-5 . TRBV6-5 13 TGTGCCAGCAGTAGGATTCAGGAGCAGCCCCAGCATTTT CASSRIQEQPQHF
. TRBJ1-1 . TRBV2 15 TGTGCCAGCAGGGAAGGGGGGGTGCCAAACACTGAAGCTTTCTTT CASREGGVPNTEAFF
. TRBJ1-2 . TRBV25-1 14 TGTGCCAGCAGTGAACAGGGAATGAGCTATGGCTACACCTTC CASSEQGMSYGYTF
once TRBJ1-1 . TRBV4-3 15 TGCGCCAGCAGCCAAGAAACTGGCAGATACACTGAAGCTTTCTTT CASSQETGRYTEAFF
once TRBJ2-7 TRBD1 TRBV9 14 TGTGCCAGCAGCCAAGGACAGGGTGCCTACGAGCAGTACTTC CASSQGQGAYEQYF
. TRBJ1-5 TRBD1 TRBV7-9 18 TGTGCCAGCAGCGGTCCCGGGACAGGGCGGACGAGCAATCAGCCCCAGCATTTT CASSGPGTGRTSNQPQHF
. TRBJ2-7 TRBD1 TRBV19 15 TGTGCCAGTAGTGCCAGGCAGGGGGCGGCCTACGAGCAGTACTTC CASSARQGAAYEQYF
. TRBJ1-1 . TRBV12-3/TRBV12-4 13 TGTGCCAGCAGTTTTAAAACCACCACTGAAGCTTTCTTT CASSFKTTTEAFF
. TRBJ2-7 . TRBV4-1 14 TGCGCCAGCAGCCAAGGCGCGGGTGGCAACGAGCAGTACTTC CASSQGAGGNEQYF
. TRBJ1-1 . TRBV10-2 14 TGCGCCAGCAACCCGGGAAACATGAACACTGAAGCTTTCTTT CASNPGNMNTEAFF
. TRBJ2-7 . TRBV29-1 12 TGCAGCGTTGCCGAGAGCTCCTACGAGCAGTACTTC CSVAESSYEQYF
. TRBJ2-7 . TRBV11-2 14 TGTGCCAGCAGCTTGGGCAGACCCTTCTACGAGCAGTACTTC CASSLGRPFYEQYF
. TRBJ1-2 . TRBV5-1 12 TGCGCCAGCAGCTTGGATAGCTATGGCTACACCTTC CASSLDSYGYTF
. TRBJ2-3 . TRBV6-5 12 TGTGCCAGCAGCGACATGGCGGATACGCAGTATTTT CASSDMADTQYF
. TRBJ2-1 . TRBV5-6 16 TGTGCCAGCAGCTCCCTTTTTCGCGGCACAAACAATGAGCAGTTCTTC CASSSLFRGTNNEQFF
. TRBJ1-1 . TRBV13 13 TGTGCCAGCAGCTTAGGGGGGAACACTGAAGCTTTCTTT CASSLGGNTEAFF
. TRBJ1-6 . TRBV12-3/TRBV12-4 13 TGTGCCAGCAGGGCAGGGTATAATTCACCCCTCCACTTT CASRAGYNSPLHF
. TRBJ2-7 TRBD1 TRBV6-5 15 TGTGCCAGCATGCACCGGGAGACAGGGGATTACGAGCAGTACTTC CASMHRETGDYEQYF
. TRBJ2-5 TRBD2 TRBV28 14 TGTGCCAGCAGTTCCGGGACTAACCAAGAGACCCAGTACTTC CASSSGTNQETQYF
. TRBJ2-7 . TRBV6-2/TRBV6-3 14 TGTGCCAGCAGTTACAACGGGGGCTCCTACGAGCAGTACTTC CASSYNGGSYEQYF
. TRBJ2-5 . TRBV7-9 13 TGTGCCAGCAGCTCTCGCCTCGGAGAGACCCAGTACTTC CASSSRLGETQYF
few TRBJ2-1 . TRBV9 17 TGTGCCAGCAGCCTAGGCGGGTCGATAGGCCAGCACAATGAGCAGTTCTTC CASSLGGSIGQHNEQFF
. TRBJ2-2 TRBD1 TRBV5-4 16 TGTGCCAGCAGCCCCGGGACAGGGAAGAGCATCGGGGAGCTGTTTTTT CASSPGTGKSIGELFF
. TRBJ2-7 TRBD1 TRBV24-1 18 TGTGCCACCAGTGACGGACAGGGGGCAGCGGGAGGTCCCTACGAGCAGTACTTC CATSDGQGAAGGPYEQYF
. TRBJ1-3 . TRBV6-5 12 TGTGCCAGCAGGGGCAGGAGAAACACCATATATTTT CASRGRRNTIYF
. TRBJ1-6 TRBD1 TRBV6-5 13 TGTGCCAGCACCCGACAGGGTCGTTCACCCCTCCACTTT CASTRQGRSPLHF
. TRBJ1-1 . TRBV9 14 TGTGCCAGCAGCGCCATGGATTTAAACACTGAAGCTTTCTTT CASSAMDLNTEAFF
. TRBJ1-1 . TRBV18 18 TGTGCCAGCTCACGTTCGGGCCGGGAGGGGCCTATGAACACTGAAGCTTTCTTT CASSRSGREGPMNTEAFF
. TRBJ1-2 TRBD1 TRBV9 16 TGTGCCAGCAGCCGACAGGGAGAGTACGATAACTATGGCTACACCTTC CASSRQGEYDNYGYTF
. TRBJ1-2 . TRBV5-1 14 TGCGCCAGCAGCTCGACAGCCCTAAACTATGGCTACACCTTC CASSSTALNYGYTF
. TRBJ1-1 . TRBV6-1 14 TGTGCCAGCAGTGAGACCTTCGCAGGCACTGAAGCTTTCTTT CASSETFAGTEAFF
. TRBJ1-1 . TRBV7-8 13 TGTGCCAGCAGCTTCGTATGGGACACTGAAGCTTTCTTT CASSFVWDTEAFF